The next 16 T cell receptor beta chains were all read from a single sample in a study of T cell responses to AZD1222 COVID-19 vaccine. Method: immunoSEQ multiplex PCR; TCRdb's copy keeps in-frame clones and lacks some. The sample includes some 180,000 clones, 88% of them seen just once. Material: peripheral blood, obtained on day 0 of AZD1222 vaccination. Source of these receptors: an adult in good health.

This chain links TRBV28 with TRBJ1-1; TRBD1 might be the D (5 bases). The CDR3 is 14 amino acids. Between the trimmed V and J ends, which lost 6 bases and 2 bases, there was a span of 13 bases. Looked up from germline, CDR1 is MDHEN and CDR2 is SYDVKM. DNA of the CDR3: TGTGCCAGCAGCGCCATAGGGGATAACACTGAAGCTTTCTTT. This sequence encodes CASSAIGDNTEAFF.

The chain couples TRBV28 to TRBJ2-2; the D gene is possibly TRBD1 (6 bases). The V and J ends lost 3 bases and 1 base respectively, with 15 bases between them. Germline CDR1 and CDR2: MDHEN and SYDVKM. There are 17 residues in the CDR3. The CDR3 DNA reads as TGTGCCAGCAGTTTCCCCTTGGGGACAAAGAACACCGGGGAGCTGTTTTTT. Translation gives CASSFPLGTKNTGELFF. Based on the CDR3 plus reference TRBV28 and TRBJ2-2, the full variable domain is DVKVTQSSRYLVKRTGEKVFLECVQDMDHENMFWYRQDPGLGLRLIYFSYDVKMKEKGDIPEGYSVSREKKERFSLILESASTNQTSMYLCASSFPLGTKNTGELFFGEGSRLTVL.

The V gene is TRBV5-1, the J gene TRBJ2-1; TRBD2 is a possible D gene (5 bases). Germline assignment: CDR1 SGHRS and CDR2 YFSETQ. V was trimmed by 4 bases and J by 0 bases, leaving 14 bases between them. CDR3 length: 16 residues. The CDR3 coding sequence is TGCGCCAGCAGCATCGAACGGGCGGGCTCCTACAATGAGCAGTTCTTC. Residues: CASSIERAGSYNEQFF.

The rearrangement joins TRBV7-9 to TRBJ1-3, with D unresolved. The germline V gene encodes CDR1 SEHNR and CDR2 FQNEAQ (reference sequence). The length of the CDR3 is 13 residues. Trimming took off 5 bases at V and 4 bases at J, with 9 bases between the two ends. Here the CDR3 reads CASSAFEGNTIYF. The CDR3 coding sequence is TGTGCCAGCAGCGCCTTCGAAGGAAACACCATATATTTT.

The chain combines TRBV12-5 with TRBJ2-3; possible D gene TRBD1, 6 bases. Per the germline V gene, CDR1 is LGHNT and CDR2 is FRNRAP. Trimming stripped 1 base from V and 2 bases from J, with 16 bases between. CDR3 length equals 17 residues. The CDR3 bases are TGTGCTAGTGGTTTGGAGGTCCGGATGGGGGCCACAGATACGCAGTATTTT. Its translation: CASGLEVRMGATDTQYF.

The chain combines TRBV15 with TRBJ1-3; D is uncertain. CDR3 size: 13 residues. Germline CDR1 and CDR2: LNHNV and YYDKDF (reference sequence). V dropped 8 bases and J dropped 2 bases, with 10 bases sitting between them. The DNA for the CDR3 is TGTGCCACCTTCTCGGGTGCTGGAAACACCATATATTTT. This gives the protein CATFSGAGNTIYF.

The genes are TRBV6-5 and TRBJ1-5; TRBD1 aligns across 9 bases. Germline trimming cut 6 bases from V and 10 bases from J; bases unmatched to any gene: 13. CDR3 length: 15 amino acids. Germline assignment: CDR1 MNHEY and CDR2 SVGAGI. In DNA, the CDR3 is TGTGCCAGCAGGGAGCACAGGGGGCGACTCGCTCCCCAGCATTTT. Its protein product is CASREHRGRLAPQHF.

The chain recombines TRBV11-2 with TRBJ1-1, with a tentative D call TRBD1 (6 bases). Germline lookup yields CDR1 SGHAT and CDR2 FQNNGV. V gave up 2 bases and J gave up 5 bases, with 12 bases separating them. The CDR3 spans 14 residues. The CDR3 region has the DNA TGTGCCAGCAGCTTAAACAGGGAAGGGACTGAAGCTTTCTTT. It encodes CASSLNREGTEAFF.

The chain employs TRBV5-1 and TRBJ2-2; D is possibly TRBD1 or TRBD2 (5 bases each). CDR3 size: 14 residues. From germline, CDR1 is SGHRS and CDR2 YFSETQ. The ends were cut back, 5 bases at V and 6 bases at J, with 14 bases in the middle. The CDR3 nucleotides are TGCGCCAGCAGAACCGGGACCCTCCCCGGGGAGCTGTTTTTT. This codes for CASRTGTLPGELFF.

This rearrangement joins TRBV29-1 to TRBJ2-7; the match to TRBD1 covers 9 bases. Trimming cost V 5 bases and J 2 bases; bases outside gene matches: 13. The CDR3 extends over 16 amino acids. Germline-derived CDR1 and CDR2 are SQVTM and ANQGSEA. The CDR3 bases are TGCAGCGTTCTAGGGGGGGACAGGGAGGACGCCTACGAGCAGTACTTC. It yields the protein CSVLGGDREDAYEQYF.

The V and J genes are TRBV3-1 (or the pseudogene TRBV3-2) and TRBJ2-2; perhaps TRBD1 as D (5 bases). The length of the CDR3 is 14 residues. V was trimmed by 3 bases and J by 4 bases, leaving 9 bases between them. Germline V CDR1 and CDR2: LGHDT, YNNKEL (reference sequence). CDR3 sequence reads: CASSQGRITGELFF. The DNA of the CDR3 is TGTGCCAGCAGCCAGGGGCGCATCACCGGGGAGCTGTTTTTT.

On this clone: Other DNA sequences in the same sample also yield this CDR3. This chain uses TRBV18 with TRBJ2-3; the D is unclear. The length of the CDR3 is 12 residues. Trimming removed 2 bases from V and 4 bases from J, with 4 bases in between. In germline, CDR1 is KGHSH, CDR2 LQKENI. The CDR3 sequence is CASSPGADTQYF. CDR3 bases: TGTGCCAGCTCACCAGGCGCAGATACGCAGTATTTT.

This sequence joins TRBV18 and TRBJ2-5; D gene ambiguous. V lost 1 base and J 2 bases, leaving 17 bases between the germline ends. The CDR3 sequence is 17 residues long. The germline V gene encodes CDR1 KGHSH and CDR2 LQKENI. In DNA form, the CDR3 reads TGTGCCAGCTCACCACTAGATCCGCATCCGAGGCAAGAGACCCAGTACTTC. Protein product: CASSPLDPHPRQETQYF.

The genes are TRBV9 and TRBJ2-5; 8 bases are shared with TRBD2. V was pared by 0 bases and J by 3 bases, with 4 bases of the junction left unmatched. The CDR3 length is 15 residues. Germline CDR1 SGDLS, CDR2 YYNGEE. For the CDR3, the DNA is TGTGCCAGCAGCGTAGAGGGACTAGGGAAAGAGACCCAGTACTTC. This encodes CASSVEGLGKETQYF. The full variable domain, with the rest looked up from reference TRBV9 and TRBJ2-5, is DSGVTQTPKHLITATGQRVTLRCSPRSGDLSVYWYQQSLDQGLQFLIQYYNGEERAKGNILERFSAQQFPDLHSELNLSSLELGDSALYFCASSVEGLGKETQYFGPGTRLLVL.

The chain employs TRBV29-1 and TRBJ2-4; the D is unclear. CDR1 and CDR2 (germline): SQVTM, ANQGSEA. The CDR3 totals 14 residues. Trimming took 7 bases from V and 1 from J, leaving 14 bases between them. Here the CDR3 DNA reads TGCAGCGCCCTAGGAGACCGGGCCAAAAACATTCAGTACTTC. Its protein is CSALGDRAKNIQYF.

In its sample, this clone was seen once. The rearrangement uses TRBV3-1 (or the pseudogene TRBV3-2) and TRBJ2-7; unclear D gene. The germline V gene has CDR1 LGHDT and CDR2 YNNKEL (reference sequence). The CDR3 spans 15 residues. V was shortened by 0 bases and J by 1 base, with 10 bases between the two germline ends. The CDR3 reads CASSQDLVVSYEQYF. CDR3 nucleotides: TGTGCCAGCAGCCAAGATCTGGTAGTATCCTACGAGCAGTACTTC.